What follows is one T cell receptor (beta chain) and its context. Its antigen is undetermined. Repertoires were generated with immunoSEQ multiplex PCR, while TCRdb's copy carries only in-frame clones and drops some. The table includes roughly 51,000 clones, 81% detected once. CDR1 is SGHAT, CDR2 FQNNGV, per germline. The V end was cut by 8 bases, the J end by 8 bases, with 22 bases between. The CDR3 has 15 amino acids. Specified time point: week 5, during vaccination. Doses of 300 ug of mutant IDH1 20-mer peptide were given with topical imiquimod. This specimen belongs to a study of a mutant IDH1 vaccine in newly diagnosed glioma.

This sequence joins TRBV11-2 and TRBJ1-3, with a possible D match to TRBD1 (6 bases). This TCR was sampled from a man in his thirties or forties with glioma. The sequences come from PBMCs, collected from a glioma patient whose treatment included an IDH1 peptide vaccine. The CDR3 coding sequence is TGTGCCAGCGAGCTTAGTATTGGGGGCTGGGACACCATATATTTT. This gives the protein CASELSIGGWDTIYF.